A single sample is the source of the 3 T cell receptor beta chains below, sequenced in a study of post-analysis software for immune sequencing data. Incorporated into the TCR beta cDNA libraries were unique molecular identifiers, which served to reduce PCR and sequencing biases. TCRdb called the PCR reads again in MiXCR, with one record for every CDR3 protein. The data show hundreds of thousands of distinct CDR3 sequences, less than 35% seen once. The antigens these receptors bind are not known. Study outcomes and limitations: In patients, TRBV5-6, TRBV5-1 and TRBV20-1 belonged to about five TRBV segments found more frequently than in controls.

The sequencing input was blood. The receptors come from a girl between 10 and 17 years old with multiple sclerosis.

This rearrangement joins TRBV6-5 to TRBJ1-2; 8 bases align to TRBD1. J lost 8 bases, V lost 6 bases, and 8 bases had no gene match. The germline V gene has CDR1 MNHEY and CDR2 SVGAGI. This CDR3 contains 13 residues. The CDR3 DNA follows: TGTGCCAGCAGCCAGACAGGGGTCGGAGGCTACACCTTC. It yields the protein CASSQTGVGGYTF.

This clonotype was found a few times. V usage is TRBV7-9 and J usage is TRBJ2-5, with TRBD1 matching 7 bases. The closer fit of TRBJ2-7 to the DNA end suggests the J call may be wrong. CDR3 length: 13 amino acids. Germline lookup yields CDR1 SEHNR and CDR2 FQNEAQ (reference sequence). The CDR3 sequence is CASSFGDSYEQYF. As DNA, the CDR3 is TGTGCCAGCAGCTTTGGGGACAGCTACGAGCAGTACTTC.

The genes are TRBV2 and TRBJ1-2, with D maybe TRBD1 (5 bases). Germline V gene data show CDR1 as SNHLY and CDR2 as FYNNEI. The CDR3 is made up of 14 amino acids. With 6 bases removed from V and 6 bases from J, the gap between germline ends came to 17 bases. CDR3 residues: CASSQGRRGHGYTF. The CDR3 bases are TGTGCCAGCAGCCAAGGACGTAGGGGCCATGGCTACACCTTC.